These 24 T cell receptor beta chains share one sample of origin, sequenced in a study of cytomegalovirus exposure and HLA in healthy donors. Amplification used 60 Vbeta primers and 13 Jbeta primers. Using immunoSEQ multiplex PCR, the repertoire was profiled, and TCRdb retains in-frame clones only, with some absent. The sample records around 150,000 clones, approximately 76% being singletons. Sequences were obtained from PBMCs. The receptor source for this set is a man in his fifties or sixties in good health and CMV-seronegative.

The rearrangement links TRBV13 to TRBJ2-7; TRBD2 agrees at 8 bases. Germline V gives CDR1 PRHDT, CDR2 FYEKMQ (reference sequence). The CDR3 totals 15 residues. The V and J ends lost 3 bases and 4 bases, in that order; junction bases with no gene match: 8. The CDR3 DNA sequence: TGTGCCAGCAGCTTGGGGGGAGCGGGAGCGTACGAGCAGTACTTC. It yields the protein CASSLGGAGAYEQYF.

This clone appeared a few times. This chain links TRBV18 with TRBJ2-7; 7 nucleotides line up with TRBD1. This CDR3 comprises 17 residues. V shed 1 base and J 2 bases; nucleotides not matched to a gene: 11. Looked up from germline, CDR1 is KGHSH and CDR2 is LQKENI. The CDR3 is CASSPRETGFFAYEQYF. The CDR3 DNA is TGTGCCAGCTCACCACGCGAGACAGGGTTTTTCGCCTACGAGCAGTACTTC.

The rearrangement joins TRBV4-3 to TRBJ1-1, with D possibly being TRBD1 (6 bases). Germline CDR1 and CDR2: LGHNA and YSLEER. The CDR3 covers 15 residues. The V end lost 1 base, the J end lost 5 bases, and 14 bases lay between the germline ends. The DNA for the CDR3 is TGCGCCAGCAGCCAAGTGCGGGGGGCTGGTACTGAAGCTTTCTTT. The encoded protein is CASSQVRGAGTEAFF.

J is TRBJ2-3 and V is TRBV10-1; D ambiguous. V was shortened by 2 bases and J by 3 bases, with 9 bases between the two germline ends. Germline CDR1 is WNHNN and CDR2 is SYGVQD (reference sequence). This CDR3 spans 14 amino acids. The CDR3 loop reads CASSEVSATDTQYF. The CDR3 bases are TGCGCCAGCAGTGAGGTTTCAGCGACAGATACGCAGTATTTT.

The chain recombines TRBV28 with TRBJ2-7; possibly TRBD2 for D (6 bases). Trimming took 7 bases from V and 4 from J, leaving 17 bases between them. Germline CDR1 is MDHEN and CDR2 is SYDVKM. The CDR3 sequence is 14 residues long. The CDR3 here is CASTSFGRNYEQYF. CDR3 in DNA: TGTGCCAGCACATCGTTCGGGAGAAATTACGAGCAGTACTTC.

The chain is built from TRBV5-1 and TRBJ1-2, with D perhaps matching TRBD1 (6 bases). Per germline, CDR1 SGHRS and CDR2 YFSETQ. V lost 4 bases and J lost 6, with 22 bases in between. The CDR3 loop spans 16 amino acids. CDR3 sequence (DNA): TGCGCCAGCAGCCAGAAGACAGGAGCAACTGGGGATGGCTACACCTTC. This gives the protein CASSQKTGATGDGYTF.

This clone was counted only a few times. This sequence joins TRBV9 and TRBJ1-1; TRBD1 might be the D (6 bases). Germline V CDR1 and CDR2: SGDLS, YYNGEE. CDR3 length: 15 amino acids. Trimming took 4 bases from V and 6 from J, leaving 19 bases between them. The CDR3 DNA is TGTGCCAGCAGCTCCGGGGGAGGGGGGTCAGCTGAAGCTTTCTTT. Amino acids: CASSSGGGGSAEAFF.

The chain couples TRBV7-2 to TRBJ2-1, with D perhaps TRBD1 (6 bases). The CDR3 runs 13 residues. Trimming took off 6 bases at V and 1 base at J, with 7 bases between the two ends. The germline V gene has CDR1 SGHTA and CDR2 FQGNSA. CDR3 protein: CASSGTSYNEQFF. In DNA form, the CDR3 reads TGTGCCAGCAGTGGGACATCCTACAATGAGCAGTTCTTC.

A single count supports this clone. The rearrangement uses TRBV2 and TRBJ1-2, with 8 bases that match TRBD1. This CDR3 is 11 amino acids long. With 4 bases clipped from V and 12 bases from J, the junction kept 4 bases outside the gene matches. Germline values: CDR1 SNHLY, CDR2 FYNNEI. Here the CDR3 reads CASSVDRGHTF. In nucleotides, the CDR3 is TGTGCCAGCAGTGTAGACAGGGGACACACCTTC.

The chain links TRBV28 to TRBJ2-5, with 7 bases that match TRBD2. The J call may be faulty, since TRBJ2-7 better matches the DNA end. The CDR3 runs to 15 residues. The germline V gene has CDR1 MDHEN and CDR2 SYDVKM. The CDR3 nucleotides read TGTGCCAGCAGTTTCGTAGCGGGTCCAACCTACGAGCAGTACTTC. This translates into CASSFVAGPTYEQYF.

This rearrangement joins TRBV5-8 to TRBJ2-4; possibly TRBD1 for D (5 bases). This CDR3 comprises 15 residues. Germline CDR1 and CDR2: SGHTS and YDEGEE. The V and J ends lost 1 base and 0 bases respectively, with 8 bases between them. In DNA, the CDR3 is TGTGCCAGCAGCTTGTCCAGGGTAGCCAAAAACATTCAGTACTTC. This translates into CASSLSRVAKNIQYF.

This clone was seen more than once but under ten times. V usage is TRBV6-1 and J usage is TRBJ1-1, with TRBD1 identical over 7 bases. From germline, CDR1 is MNHNS and CDR2 SASEGT. The CDR3 consists of 14 residues. V trimming: 8 bases; J trimming: 1 base; junction bases outside the gene matches: 7. The DNA of the CDR3 is TGTGCCAGCCCTAGGACAGGTTGGAACACTGAAGCTTTCTTT. Amino acids: CASPRTGWNTEAFF.

The chain carries TRBV7-6 and TRBJ2-3; 10 bases map to TRBD2. V gave up 4 bases and J gave up 5 bases; unmatched junction bases: 9. This CDR3 region has 16 residues. CDR1 is SGHVS, CDR2 FNYEAQ, per germline. As DNA, the CDR3 is TGTGCCAGCAGCTCCACCGAGCGGGGGGGCCAAGATACGCAGTATTTT. Translating it yields CASSSTERGGQDTQYF.

The sample holds a few counts of this clone. This sequence joins TRBV6-1 and TRBJ1-4; D is undetermined. V lost 3 bases, J lost 0 bases, and 17 bases lay in between. The length of the CDR3 is 18 residues. Germline CDR1 MNHNS, CDR2 SASEGT. Here the CDR3 reads CASSDRRAGFATNEKLFF. As DNA, the CDR3 is TGTGCCAGCAGTGACCGGAGGGCGGGGTTTGCAACTAATGAAAAACTGTTTTTT.

This rearrangement joins TRBV2 to TRBJ1-1; D gene unclear. Deletions cut 6 bases from V and 0 bases from J, with 11 bases between. The V gene's germline CDR1 is SNHLY and CDR2 FYNNEI. The CDR3 is made up of 14 amino acids. The CDR3 protein is CASRPGYMNTEAFF. CDR3 DNA sequence: TGTGCCAGCAGACCGGGATATATGAACACTGAAGCTTTCTTT.

The CDR3 DNA sequence: TGTGCCAGCAGCTTAGGCGGGAGTATGGACGAGCAGTACTTC. The encoded protein is CASSLGGSMDEQYF. The chain employs TRBV7-2 and TRBJ2-5, with 7 bases that match TRBD2. The assigned J gene may be wrong: the sequence end matches TRBJ2-7 better. CDR1 and CDR2 from the germline V gene are SGHTA and FQGNSA. The CDR3 is 14 residues long.

This clone was seen only a few times. This chain joins TRBV10-3 and TRBJ1-5, with TRBD1 as a possible D gene (5 bases). Trimming cost V 3 bases and J 0 bases, with 12 bases left between them. This CDR3 is built from 16 residues. The germline gives CDR1 ENHRY, CDR2 SYGVKD. The chain's CDR3 is CAISEDSFGSNQPQHF. CDR3 DNA: TGTGCCATCAGTGAAGACAGCTTTGGTAGCAATCAGCCCCAGCATTTT.

J is TRBJ2-5 and V is TRBV7-3; D possibly corresponds to TRBD2 (6 bases). The germline gives CDR1 SGHTA, CDR2 FQGTGA. V was cut by 8 bases and J by 8 bases, with 18 bases left in between. The CDR3 covers 13 residues. The CDR3: CASGAAGEGTQYF. DNA of the CDR3: TGTGCCAGCGGCGCAGCGGGTGAAGGAACCCAGTACTTC.

This chain joins TRBV14 and TRBJ1-1; TRBD1 matches 7 bases. CDR3 length: 14 residues. In germline, CDR1 is SGHDN, CDR2 FVKESK. Trimming removed 3 bases from V and 4 bases from J; junction bases left unmatched: 5. This chain's CDR3 is CASSHNRGGTEAFF. CDR3 DNA sequence: TGTGCCAGCAGCCACAACAGGGGAGGCACTGAAGCTTTCTTT.

Turning to this clone: Germline and junction disagree at one end, which may indicate a read error. J is TRBJ1-1 and V is TRBV7-9; D may be TRBD1 (6 bases). Germline CDR1 is SEHNR and CDR2 is FQNEAQ (reference sequence). This CDR3 has 14 residues. The CDR3 here is CSSSLGQKNTEAFF. The CDR3 nucleotides are TGTTCCAGCAGCTTAGGACAGAAGAACACTGAAGCTTTCTTT.

The V call is TRBV6-6, the J call TRBJ2-3; 11 bases fit TRBD2. CDR1 and CDR2 from the germline V gene are MNHNY and SVGAGI (reference sequence). V was pared by 5 bases and J by 8 bases, with 12 bases of the junction left unmatched. There are 16 residues in the CDR3. In DNA, the CDR3 is TGTGCCAGCAGTCAAGTAGCGGGGGGGGCCTTGGGTACGCAGTATTTT. This translates into CASSQVAGGALGTQYF.

This chain connects TRBV28 to TRBJ2-7; TRBD1 might be the D (6 bases). There are 14 residues in the CDR3. V lost 1 base, J lost 6 bases, and 13 bases lay in between. From germline, CDR1 is MDHEN and CDR2 SYDVKM. The CDR3 DNA is TGTGCCAGCAGTTTATCCGTTACAGGGACCGAGCAGTACTTC. It encodes CASSLSVTGTEQYF.

At least ten counts were recorded for this clone. The chain links TRBV18 to TRBJ1-1; maybe TRBD1 (6 bases). The CDR3 runs 15 residues. The V end lost 0 bases, the J end lost 6 bases, and 14 bases lay between the germline ends. CDR1 KGHSH and CDR2 LQKENI come from the germline V gene. CDR3 amino acids: CASSPPDRGSPEAFF. The CDR3 nucleotides are TGTGCCAGCTCACCACCGGATAGGGGGTCCCCTGAAGCTTTCTTT.

The chain recombines TRBV2 with TRBJ1-4; the D is unclear. The ends were cut back, 10 bases at V and 1 base at J, with 22 bases in the middle. The CDR3 runs 17 residues. Germline values: CDR1 SNHLY, CDR2 FYNNEI. The CDR3 DNA sequence: TGTGCCACCGTGGACGGCCGAAACAGCGGAACTAATGAAAAACTGTTTTTT. Its protein is CATVDGRNSGTNEKLFF.